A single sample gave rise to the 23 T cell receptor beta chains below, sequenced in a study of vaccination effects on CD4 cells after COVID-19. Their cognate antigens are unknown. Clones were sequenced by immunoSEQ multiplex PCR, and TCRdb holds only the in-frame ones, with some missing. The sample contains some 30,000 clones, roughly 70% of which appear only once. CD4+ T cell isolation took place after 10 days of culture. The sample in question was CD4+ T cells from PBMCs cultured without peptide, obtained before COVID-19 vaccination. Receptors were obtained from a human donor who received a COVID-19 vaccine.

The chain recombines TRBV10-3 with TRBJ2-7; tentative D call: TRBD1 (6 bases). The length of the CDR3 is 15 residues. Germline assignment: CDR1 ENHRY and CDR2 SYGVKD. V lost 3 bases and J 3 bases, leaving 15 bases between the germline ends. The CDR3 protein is CAISEGSGENYEQYF. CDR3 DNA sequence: TGTGCCATCAGTGAAGGTTCAGGGGAAAACTACGAGCAGTACTTC.

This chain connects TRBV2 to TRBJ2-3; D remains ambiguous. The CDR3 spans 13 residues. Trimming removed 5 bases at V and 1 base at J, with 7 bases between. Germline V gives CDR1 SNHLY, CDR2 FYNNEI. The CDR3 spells CASSLLGTDTQYF. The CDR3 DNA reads TGTGCCAGCAGTTTACTTGGCACAGATACGCAGTATTTT.

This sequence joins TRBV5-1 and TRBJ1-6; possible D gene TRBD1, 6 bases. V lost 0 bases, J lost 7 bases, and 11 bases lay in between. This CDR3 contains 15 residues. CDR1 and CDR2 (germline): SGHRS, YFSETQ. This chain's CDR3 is CASSLDRAENSPLHF. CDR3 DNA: TGCGCCAGCAGCTTGGACAGGGCGGAGAATTCACCCCTCCACTTT.

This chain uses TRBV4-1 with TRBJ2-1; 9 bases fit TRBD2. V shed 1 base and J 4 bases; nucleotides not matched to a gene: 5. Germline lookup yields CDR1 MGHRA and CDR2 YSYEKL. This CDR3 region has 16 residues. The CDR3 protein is CASSQVSGLAYNEQFF. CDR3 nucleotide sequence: TGCGCCAGCAGCCAAGTGTCGGGACTAGCTTACAATGAGCAGTTCTTC.

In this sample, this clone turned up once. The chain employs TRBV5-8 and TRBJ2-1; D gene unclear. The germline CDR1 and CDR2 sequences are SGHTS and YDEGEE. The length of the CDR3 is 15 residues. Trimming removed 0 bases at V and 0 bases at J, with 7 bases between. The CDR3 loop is CASSLVGSSYNEQFF. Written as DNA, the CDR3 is TGTGCCAGCAGCTTGGTCGGAAGCTCCTACAATGAGCAGTTCTTC.

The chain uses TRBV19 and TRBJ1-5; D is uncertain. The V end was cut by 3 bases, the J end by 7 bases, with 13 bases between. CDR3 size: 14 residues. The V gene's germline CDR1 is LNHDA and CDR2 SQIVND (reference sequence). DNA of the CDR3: TGTGCCAGTAGTATTGAGGGTTCTAGGCAGCCCCAGCATTTT. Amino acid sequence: CASSIEGSRQPQHF. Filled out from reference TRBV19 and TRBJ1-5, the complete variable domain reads DGGITQSPKYLFRKEGQNVTLSCEQNLNHDAMYWYRQDPGQGLRLIYYSQIVNDFQKGDIAEGYSVSREKKESFPLTVTSAQKNPTAFYLCASSIEGSRQPQHFGDGTRLSIL.

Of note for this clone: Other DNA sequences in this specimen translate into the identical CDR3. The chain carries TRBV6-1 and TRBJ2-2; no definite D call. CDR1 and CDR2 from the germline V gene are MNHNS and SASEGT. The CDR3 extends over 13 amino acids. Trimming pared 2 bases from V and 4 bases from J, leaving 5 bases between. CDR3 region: CASSETGTGELFF. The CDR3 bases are TGTGCCAGCAGTGAAACCGGCACCGGGGAGCTGTTTTTT.

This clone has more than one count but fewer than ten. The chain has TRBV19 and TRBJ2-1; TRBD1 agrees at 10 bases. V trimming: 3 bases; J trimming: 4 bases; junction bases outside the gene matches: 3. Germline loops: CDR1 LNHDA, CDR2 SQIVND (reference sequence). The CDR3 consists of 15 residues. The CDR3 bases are TGTGCCAGTAGTATTCGGACAGGGGGGTACAATGAGCAGTTCTTC. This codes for CASSIRTGGYNEQFF.

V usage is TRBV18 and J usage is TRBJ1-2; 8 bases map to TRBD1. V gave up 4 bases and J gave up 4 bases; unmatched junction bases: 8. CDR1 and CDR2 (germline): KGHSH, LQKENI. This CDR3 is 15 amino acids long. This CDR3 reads CASSLARQGSYGYTF. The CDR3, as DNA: TGTGCCAGCTCACTAGCAAGACAGGGGAGCTATGGCTACACCTTC.

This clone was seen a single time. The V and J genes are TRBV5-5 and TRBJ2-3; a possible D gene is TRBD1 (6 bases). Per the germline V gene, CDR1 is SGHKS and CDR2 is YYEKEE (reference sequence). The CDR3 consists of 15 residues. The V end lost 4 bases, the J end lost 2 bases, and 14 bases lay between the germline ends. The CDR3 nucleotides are TGTGCCAGCAGCATGAGCAGGGGCCCCACAGATACGCAGTATTTT. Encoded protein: CASSMSRGPTDTQYF. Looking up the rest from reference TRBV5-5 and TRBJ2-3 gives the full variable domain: DAGVTQSPTHLIKTRGQQVTLRCSPISGHKSVSWYQQVLGQGPQFIFQYYEKEERGRGNFPDRFSARQFPNYSSELNVNALLLGDSALYLCASSMSRGPTDTQYFGPGTRLTVL.

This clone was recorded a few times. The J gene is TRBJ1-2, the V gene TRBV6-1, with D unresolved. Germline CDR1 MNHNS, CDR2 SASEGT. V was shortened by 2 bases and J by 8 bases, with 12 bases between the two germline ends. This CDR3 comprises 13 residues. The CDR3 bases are TGTGCCAGCAGTGAACTGGGAATACGGGGCTACACCTTC. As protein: CASSELGIRGYTF.

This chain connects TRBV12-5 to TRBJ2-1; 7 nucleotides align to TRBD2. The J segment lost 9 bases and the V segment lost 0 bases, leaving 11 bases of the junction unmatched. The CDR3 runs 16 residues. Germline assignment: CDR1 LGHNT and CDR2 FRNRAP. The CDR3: CASGLVRNGRASEQFF. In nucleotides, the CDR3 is TGTGCTAGTGGTTTGGTACGGAATGGGAGGGCAAGTGAGCAGTTCTTC.

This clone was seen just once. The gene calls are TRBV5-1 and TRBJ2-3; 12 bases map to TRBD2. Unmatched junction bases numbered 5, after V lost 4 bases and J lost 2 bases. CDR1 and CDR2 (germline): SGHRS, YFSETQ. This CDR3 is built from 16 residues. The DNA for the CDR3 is TGCGCCAGCAGCACAGGACTAGCGGGGAACACAGATACGCAGTATTTT. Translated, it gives CASSTGLAGNTDTQYF.

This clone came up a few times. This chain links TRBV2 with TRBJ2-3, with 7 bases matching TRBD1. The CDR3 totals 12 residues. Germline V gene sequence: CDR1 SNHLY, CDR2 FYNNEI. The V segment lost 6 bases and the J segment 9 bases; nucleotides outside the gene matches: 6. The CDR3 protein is CASSQDRRTQYF. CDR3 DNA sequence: TGTGCCAGCAGCCAGGACAGGCGAACGCAGTATTTT.

This chain's CDR3 is CASSIGRLKSSYNSPLHF. Written as DNA, the CDR3 is TGTGCCAGTAGTATAGGCCGACTAAAAAGCTCCTATAATTCACCCCTCCACTTT. J is TRBJ1-6 and V is TRBV19; D gene uncertain. The CDR3 contains 18 residues. The V gene lost 1 base and the J gene lost 0 bases, with 13 bases spanning the gap. Germline V CDR1 and CDR2: LNHDA, SQIVND (reference sequence).

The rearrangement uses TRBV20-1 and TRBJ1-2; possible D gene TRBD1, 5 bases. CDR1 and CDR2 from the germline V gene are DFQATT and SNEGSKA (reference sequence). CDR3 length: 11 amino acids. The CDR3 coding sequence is TGCAGCGGACACTTAAACTATGGCTACACCTTC. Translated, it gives CSGHLNYGYTF.

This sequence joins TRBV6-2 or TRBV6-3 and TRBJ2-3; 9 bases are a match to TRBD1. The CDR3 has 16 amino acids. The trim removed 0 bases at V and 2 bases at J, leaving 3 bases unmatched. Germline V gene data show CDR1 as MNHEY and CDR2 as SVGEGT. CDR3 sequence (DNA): TGTGCCAGCAGTTACTCCGACAGGGGGGACACAGATACGCAGTATTTT. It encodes CASSYSDRGDTDTQYF.

CDR3 DNA: TGCGCCAGCAGCTTCGGACTAGACGGCTACAATGAGCAGTTCTTC. This gives the protein CASSFGLDGYNEQFF. The chain combines TRBV5-1 with TRBJ2-1, with TRBD2 matching 7 bases. The CDR3 length is 15 residues. With 2 bases clipped from V and 3 bases from J, the junction kept 5 bases outside the gene matches. The germline gives CDR1 SGHRS, CDR2 YFSETQ.

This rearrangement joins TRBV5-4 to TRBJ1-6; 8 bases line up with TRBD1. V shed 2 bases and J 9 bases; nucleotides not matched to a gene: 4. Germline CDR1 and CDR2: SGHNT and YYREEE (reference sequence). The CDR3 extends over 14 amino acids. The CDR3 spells CASSFPGQVSPLHF. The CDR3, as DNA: TGTGCCAGCAGCTTTCCGGGACAGGTTTCACCCCTCCACTTT. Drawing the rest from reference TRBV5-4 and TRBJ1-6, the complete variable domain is ETGVTQSPTHLIKTRGQQVTLRCSSQSGHNTVSWYQQALGQGPQFIFQYYREEENGRGNFPPRFSGLQFPNYSSELNVNALELDDSALYLCASSFPGQVSPLHFGNGTRLTVT.

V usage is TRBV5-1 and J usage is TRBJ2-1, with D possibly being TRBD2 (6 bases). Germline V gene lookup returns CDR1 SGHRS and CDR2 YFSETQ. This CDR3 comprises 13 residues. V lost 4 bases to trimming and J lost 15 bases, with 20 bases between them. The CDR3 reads CASSPLAASEGFF. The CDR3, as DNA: TGCGCCAGCAGCCCCCTTGCCGCATCGGAGGGGTTCTTC. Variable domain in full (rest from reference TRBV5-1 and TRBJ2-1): KAGVTQTPRYLIKTRGQQVTLSCSPISGHRSVSWYQQTPGQGLQFLFEYFSETQRNKGNFPGRFSGRQFSNSRSEMNVSTLELGDSALYLCASSPLAASEGFFGPGTRLTVL.

The CDR3 protein is CASSVGVAGGTDTQYF. The CDR3 DNA sequence: TGTGCCAGCAGCGTAGGGGTAGCGGGGGGCACAGATACGCAGTATTTT. The chain employs TRBV9 and TRBJ2-3; 9 nucleotides line up with TRBD2. The CDR3 is made up of 16 amino acids. The V and J ends lost 0 bases and 1 base, in that order; junction bases with no gene match: 3. Germline CDR1 SGDLS, CDR2 YYNGEE.

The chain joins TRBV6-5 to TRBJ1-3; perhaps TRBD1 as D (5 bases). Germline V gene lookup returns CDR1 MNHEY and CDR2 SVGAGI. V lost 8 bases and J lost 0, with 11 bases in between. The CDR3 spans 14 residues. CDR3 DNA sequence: TGTGCCAGCTCGGGACGGGGCTCTGGAAACACCATATATTTT. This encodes CASSGRGSGNTIYF.

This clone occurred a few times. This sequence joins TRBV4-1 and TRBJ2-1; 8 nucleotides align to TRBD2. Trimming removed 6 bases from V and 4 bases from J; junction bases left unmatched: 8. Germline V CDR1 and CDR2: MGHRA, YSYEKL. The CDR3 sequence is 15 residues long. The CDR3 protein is CASRPALAAYNEQFF. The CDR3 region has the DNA TGCGCCAGCAGGCCGGCACTAGCGGCTTACAATGAGCAGTTCTTC.